The T cell receptor (beta chain) described here comes from a study of technical replicates of blood from a few donors. The repertoire was sequenced with immunoSEQ multiplex PCR; TCRdb's copy has only in-frame clones and lacks some. The sample consists of 55,000 to 80,000 clones, roughly 98% of them appearing once. Germline lookup yields CDR1 SEHNR and CDR2 FQNEAQ (reference sequence). Trimming took 5 bases from V and 3 from J; bases not matched to a gene: 8. CDR3 length equals 15 residues. This TCR was sampled from a human donor in good health. The chain couples TRBV7-9 to TRBJ2-3; TRBD2 matches at 7 bases. The sample taken for sequencing was T cells isolated from PBMCs. The CDR3 sequence: CASSPRDYSTDTQYF. The CDR3 bases are TGTGCCAGCAGCCCGAGGGACTATTCTACAGATACGCAGTATTTT.